Listed here are 5 T cell receptor beta chains from one sample, sequenced in a study of T cells in Graves' hyperthyroidism and ophthalmopathy. Amplification yielded TCR beta CDR3 regions, with RNA transcripts as the source. The HTBI primer set drove a first-round RT-PCR of the TCR CDR3. TCRdb independently ran MiXCR on the multiplex PCR reads; one entry per CDR3 protein. The profile shows roughly 300,000 distinct CDR3 sequences, about 20% of them singletons. Specimen: blood. The receptors shown here come from a woman between 45 and 65 years old with Graves' hyperthyroidism.

Only one count was recorded for this clonotype. V is TRBV28 and J is TRBJ1-1; D may be TRBD1 (5 bases). V lost 5 bases and J lost 4, with 20 bases in between. The CDR3 sequence is 16 residues long. Germline lookup yields CDR1 MDHEN and CDR2 SYDVKM. The CDR3 DNA reads TGTGCCAGCAGTGTCGGGGCAGGGCGAGGCGTCACTGAAGCTTTCTTT. Amino acids: CASSVGAGRGVTEAFF.

This clonotype was counted many times. The genes are TRBV12-3 or TRBV12-4 and TRBJ2-7; D remains unclear. CDR3 length: 13 amino acids. With 0 bases removed from V and 2 bases from J, the gap between germline ends came to 5 bases. The CDR3 coding sequence is TGTGCCAGCAGTTTAGCAGGACCCTACGAGCAGTACGTC. Translated, it gives CASSLAGPYEQYV.

This clonotype turned up a few times. J is TRBJ2-5 and V is TRBV29-1; TRBD2 might be the D (5 bases). Germline loops: CDR1 SQVTM, CDR2 ANQGSEA. Trimming left V 7 bases short and J 0 bases short, with 12 bases between. The CDR3 has 13 residues. The CDR3: CSGETAYQETQYF. The CDR3 DNA reads TGCAGCGGGGAGACGGCGTACCAAGAGACCCAGTACTTC.

This clonotype was observed a handful of times. The V gene is TRBV29-1, the J gene TRBJ2-3; a weak D match, TRBD1 (5 bases). CDR3 length: 15 residues. The germline CDR1 and CDR2 sequences are SQVTM and ANQGSEA. The V gene lost 6 bases and the J gene lost 0 bases, with 16 bases spanning the gap. The CDR3 is CSVRPTDTSTDTQYF. CDR3 sequence (DNA): TGCAGCGTACGCCCGACAGATACTAGCACAGATACGCAGTATTTT.

In its sample, this clonotype was seen many times. V usage is TRBV28 and J usage is TRBJ2-5; 11 nucleotides line up with TRBD2. Germline-derived CDR1 and CDR2 are MDHEN and SYDVKM. The CDR3 runs 14 residues. With 6 bases clipped from V and 5 bases from J, the junction kept 5 bases outside the gene matches. CDR3 in amino acids: CASSLLAGVETQYF. DNA for the CDR3: TGTGCCAGCAGCTTACTAGCGGGAGTTGAGACCCAGTACTTC.